This T cell receptor (beta chain) was sequenced in a study of T cell repertoires in cytomegalovirus infection. One entry per CDR3 protein, called by TCRdb with MiXCR from the reads. The table lists fewer than 300,000 distinct CDR3 sequences, roughly 24% of them singletons. V lost 0 bases and J 3 bases, leaving 7 bases between the germline ends. Germline values: CDR1 SGHAT, CDR2 FQNNGV. This CDR3 is 14 amino acids long. V gene TRBV11-2 combines with J gene TRBJ2-3, with D possibly matching TRBD2 (5 bases). The sequence was obtained from a human donor in good health (CMV status not recorded). Some clones in this sample may be carry-over from other donors' samples. The material sequenced was PBMCs. The CDR3 reads CASSLDPGTDTQYF. CDR3 nucleotides: TGTGCCAGCAGCTTAGATCCGGGGACAGATACGCAGTATTTT. Complete variable domain (other parts from reference TRBV11-2 and TRBJ2-3): EAGVAQSPRYKIIEKRQSVAFWCNPISGHATLYWYQQILGQGPKLLIQFQNNGVVDDSQLPKDRFSAERLKGVDSTLKIQPAKLEDSAVYLCASSLDPGTDTQYFGPGTRLTVL.